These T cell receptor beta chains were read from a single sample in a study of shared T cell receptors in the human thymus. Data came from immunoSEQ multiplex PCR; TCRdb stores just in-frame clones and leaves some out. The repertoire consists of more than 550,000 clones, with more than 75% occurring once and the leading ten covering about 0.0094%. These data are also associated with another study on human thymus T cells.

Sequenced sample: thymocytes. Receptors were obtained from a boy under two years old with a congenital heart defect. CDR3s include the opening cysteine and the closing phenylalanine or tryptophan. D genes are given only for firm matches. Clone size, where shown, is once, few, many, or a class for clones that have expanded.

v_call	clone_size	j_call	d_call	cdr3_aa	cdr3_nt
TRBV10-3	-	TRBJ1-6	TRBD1	CAISDEGAAYNSPLHF	TGTGCCATCAGTGATGAGGGGGCCGCCTATAATTCACCCCTCCACTTT
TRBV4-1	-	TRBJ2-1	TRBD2	CASSQPYLAGPQGGYNEQFF	TGCGCCAGCAGCCAGCCTTATCTAGCGGGGCCCCAAGGAGGTTACAATGAGCAGTTCTTC
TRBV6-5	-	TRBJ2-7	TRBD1	CASSYSNGQGTYEQYF	TGTGCCAGCAGTTACTCGAACGGACAGGGGACCTACGAGCAGTACTTC
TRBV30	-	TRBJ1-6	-	CAWSVLSISRHSPLHF	TGTGCCTGGAGTGTACTCAGTATATCGAGGCATTCACCCCTCCACTTT
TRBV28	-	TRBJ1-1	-	CASSFRSGKMNTEAFF	TGTGCCAGCAGTTTTCGGTCAGGGAAAATGAACACTGAAGCTTTCTTT
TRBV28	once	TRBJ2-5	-	CASSFEVFQETQYF	TGTGCCAGCAGTTTTGAGGTCTTCCAAGAGACCCAGTACTTC
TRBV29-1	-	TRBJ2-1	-	CSAGVPGDFNEQFF	TGCAGCGCTGGGGTCCCGGGGGACTTCAATGAGCAGTTCTTC
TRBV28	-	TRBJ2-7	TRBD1	CASSPQDRGPSEQYF	TGTGCCAGCAGCCCCCAGGACAGGGGCCCCAGCGAGCAGTACTTC
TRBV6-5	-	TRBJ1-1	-	CASSSTPPAEAFF	TGTGCCAGCAGCAGTACCCCACCCGCTGAAGCTTTCTTT
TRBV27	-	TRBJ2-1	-	CASRTTLHNEQFF	TGTGCCAGTCGGACTACCCTACACAATGAGCAGTTCTTC
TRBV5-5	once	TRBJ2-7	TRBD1	CASSLAGGSYEQYF	TGTGCCAGCAGCTTGGCAGGGGGTTCCTACGAGCAGTACTTC
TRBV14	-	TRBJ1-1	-	CASSQKHRTVNTEAFF	TGTGCCAGCAGCCAAAAACACCGGACAGTGAACACTGAAGCTTTCTTT
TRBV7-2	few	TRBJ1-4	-	CASSLNTTNEKLFF	TGTGCCAGCAGCTTAAATACAACTAATGAAAAACTGTTTTTT
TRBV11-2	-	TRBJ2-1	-	CASSLRGRGLFYNEQFF	TGTGCCAGCAGCTTAAGGGGGAGGGGGTTATTTTACAATGAGCAGTTCTTC
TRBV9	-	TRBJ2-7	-	CASSVDSQTYEQYF	TGTGCCAGCAGCGTAGATTCACAGACCTACGAGCAGTACTTC
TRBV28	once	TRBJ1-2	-	CASSLAPGRNNWNYGYTF	TGTGCCAGCAGTTTAGCCCCCGGGAGGAACAACTGGAACTATGGCTACACCTTC
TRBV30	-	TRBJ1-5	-	CAWSVEGVGNQPQHF	TGTGCCTGGAGTGTGGAAGGGGTTGGCAATCAGCCCCAGCATTTT
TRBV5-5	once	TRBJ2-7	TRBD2	CASSQIAGVRDEQYF	TGTGCCAGCAGCCAGATAGCGGGGGTGCGTGACGAGCAGTACTTC
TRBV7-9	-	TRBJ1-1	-	CASTPGGGTEAFF	TGTGCCAGCACCCCTGGGGGGGGCACTGAAGCTTTCTTT
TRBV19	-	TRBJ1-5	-	CASSISGQHNQPQHF	TGTGCCAGTAGTATTTCCGGACAGCACAATCAGCCCCAGCATTTT
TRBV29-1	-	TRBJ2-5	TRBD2	CSVESLREGKGETQYF	TGCAGCGTTGAAAGTTTGCGGGAGGGCAAAGGGGAGACCCAGTACTTC
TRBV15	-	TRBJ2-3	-	CATSREFGGDSDTQYF	TGTGCCACCAGCAGAGAGTTTGGAGGGGATTCGGATACGCAGTATTTT
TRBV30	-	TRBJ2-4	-	CAWSDGRRGLVVKNIQYF	TGTGCCTGGAGTGACGGACGGAGGGGGCTGGTGGTCAAAAACATTCAGTACTTC
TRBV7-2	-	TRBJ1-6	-	CASSFHPRARNSPLHF	TGTGCCAGCAGCTTCCACCCCAGGGCGCGTAATTCACCCCTCCACTTT
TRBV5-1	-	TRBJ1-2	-	CASSVSAHYGYTF	TGCGCCAGCAGCGTGTCAGCGCACTATGGCTACACCTTC
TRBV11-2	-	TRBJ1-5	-	CASSPRGQPQHF	TGTGCCAGCAGCCCCAGAGGGCAGCCCCAGCATTTT
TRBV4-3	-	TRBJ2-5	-	CASSQEAGSQETQYF	TGCGCCAGCAGCCAAGAGGCGGGTTCCCAAGAGACCCAGTACTTC
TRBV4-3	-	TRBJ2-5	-	CASSQATGKETQYF	TGCGCCAGCAGCCAAGCGACTGGAAAAGAGACCCAGTACTTC
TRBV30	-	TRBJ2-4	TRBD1	CAWKFRTGAENIQYF	TGTGCCTGGAAGTTTCGGACAGGGGCGGAAAACATTCAGTACTTC
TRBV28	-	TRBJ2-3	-	CASSLSLTPTDTQYF	TGTGCCAGCAGTTTATCGCTGACTCCAACAGATACGCAGTATTTT
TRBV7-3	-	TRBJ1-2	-	CASSLIGEDGYGYTF	TGTGCCAGCAGCTTAATTGGGGAGGATGGTTATGGCTACACCTTC
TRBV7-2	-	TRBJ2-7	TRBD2	CASSSGLAGVEQYF	TGTGCCAGCAGCTCCGGACTAGCGGGAGTCGAGCAGTACTTC
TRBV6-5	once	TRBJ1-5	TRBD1	CASRLDREGNQPQHF	TGTGCCAGCAGATTAGACAGGGAAGGAAATCAGCCCCAGCATTTT
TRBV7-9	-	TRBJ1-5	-	CASSYGDDNSNQPQHF	TGTGCCAGCAGCTACGGGGATGACAATAGCAATCAGCCCCAGCATTTT
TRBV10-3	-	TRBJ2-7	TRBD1	CATTDRGPTYEQYF	TGTGCCACGACAGACAGGGGGCCCACCTACGAGCAGTACTTC
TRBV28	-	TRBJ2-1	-	CASSATREQFF	TGTGCCAGCAGTGCTACTAGAGAGCAGTTCTTC
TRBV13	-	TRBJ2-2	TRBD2	CASSVWTSGPTRELFF	TGTGCCAGCAGCGTATGGACTAGCGGGCCAACCCGGGAGCTGTTTTTT
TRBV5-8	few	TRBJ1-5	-	CASSLFFDAAGYHQPQHF	TGTGCCAGCAGCTTGTTCTTTGATGCGGCTGGGTACCATCAGCCCCAGCATTTT
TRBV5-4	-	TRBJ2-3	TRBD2	CASSLPQPSGSTDTQYF	TGTGCCAGCAGCTTGCCACAGCCTAGCGGGAGCACAGATACGCAGTATTTT
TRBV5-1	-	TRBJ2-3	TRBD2	CASSPGLALERGGSTDTQYF	TGCGCCAGCAGCCCAGGACTAGCTCTAGAAAGGGGTGGTAGCACAGATACGCAGTATTTT
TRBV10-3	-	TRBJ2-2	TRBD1	CAISINRDRDTGELFF	TGTGCCATCAGCATTAACCGGGACAGAGACACCGGGGAGCTGTTTTTT
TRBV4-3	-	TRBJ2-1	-	CASSQDRYPRGFNEQFF	TGCGCCAGCAGCCAAGATCGCTATCCCAGGGGATTCAATGAGCAGTTCTTC
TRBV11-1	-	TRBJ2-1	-	CASSSGAGSYNEQFF	TGTGCCAGCAGCTCTGGGGCAGGTTCCTACAATGAGCAGTTCTTC
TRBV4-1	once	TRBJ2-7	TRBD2	CASSQELGREGRYEQYF	TGCGCCAGCAGCCAAGAATTGGGCAGGGAGGGACGTTACGAGCAGTACTTC
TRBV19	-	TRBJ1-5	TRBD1	CASSSMGTGNSNQPQHF	TGTGCCAGTAGTTCCATGGGGACAGGGAATAGCAATCAGCCCCAGCATTTT
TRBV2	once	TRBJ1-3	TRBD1	CASIRTGATSGNTIYF	TGTGCCAGCATTCGGACAGGGGCGACCTCTGGAAACACCATATATTTT
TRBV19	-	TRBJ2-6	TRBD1	CASRPTQGAPDSGANVLTF	TGTGCCAGTAGACCAACACAGGGGGCTCCAGACTCTGGGGCCAACGTCCTGACTTTC
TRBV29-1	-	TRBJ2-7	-	CSATGGAVGYEQYF	TGCAGCGCCACCGGCGGAGCGGTGGGCTACGAGCAGTACTTC
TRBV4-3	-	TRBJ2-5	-	CASSQVRTEWRETQYF	TGCGCCAGCAGCCAAGTTCGTACCGAGTGGCGGGAGACCCAGTACTTC
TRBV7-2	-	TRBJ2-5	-	CASSHRTANEETQYF	TGTGCCAGCAGCCACCGGACAGCTAACGAAGAGACCCAGTACTTC
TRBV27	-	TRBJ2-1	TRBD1	CASSLNQGQGSYNEQFF	TGTGCCAGCAGTCTAAACCAGGGACAGGGGAGTTACAATGAGCAGTTCTTC
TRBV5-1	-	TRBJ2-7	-	CASSFLKSRRSYEQYF	TGCGCCAGCAGCTTCTTGAAGTCTAGAAGATCCTACGAGCAGTACTTC
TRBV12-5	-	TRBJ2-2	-	CASGLRWGRDREVAGELFF	TGTGCTAGTGGTTTGAGGTGGGGCCGAGACAGGGAGGTGGCCGGGGAGCTGTTTTTT
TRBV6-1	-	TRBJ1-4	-	CASSEYPRQAATNEKLFF	TGTGCCAGCAGTGAATATCCCCGACAGGCTGCAACTAATGAAAAACTGTTTTTT
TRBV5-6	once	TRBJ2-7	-	CASSCTPKTYEQYF	TGTGCCAGCAGCTGTACCCCTAAGACCTACGAGCAGTACTTC
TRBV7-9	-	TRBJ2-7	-	CASSFWTQNYEQYF	TGTGCCAGCAGCTTCTGGACTCAAAATTACGAGCAGTACTTC
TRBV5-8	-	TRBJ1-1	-	CASSLPGNTEAFF	TGTGCCAGCAGCTTGCCAGGGAACACTGAAGCTTTCTTT
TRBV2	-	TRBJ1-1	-	CASSELGGAEAFF	TGTGCCAGCAGTGAACTGGGGGGAGCTGAAGCTTTCTTT
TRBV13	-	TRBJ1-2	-	CASSLGPRTPGYTF	TGTGCCAGCAGCTTAGGCCCCAGAACCCCTGGCTACACCTTC